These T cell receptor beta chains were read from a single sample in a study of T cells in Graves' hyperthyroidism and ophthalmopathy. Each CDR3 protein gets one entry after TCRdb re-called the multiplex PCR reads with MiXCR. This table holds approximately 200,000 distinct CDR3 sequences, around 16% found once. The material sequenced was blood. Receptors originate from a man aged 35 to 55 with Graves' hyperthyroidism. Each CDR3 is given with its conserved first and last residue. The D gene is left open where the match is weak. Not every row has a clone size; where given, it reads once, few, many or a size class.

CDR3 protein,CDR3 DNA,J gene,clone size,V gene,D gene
CASSSGGQSNQPQHF,TGCGCCAGCAGCTCTGGGGGACAGAGCAATCAGCCCCAGCATTTT,TRBJ1-5,many,TRBV5-1,TRBD1
CASRPGLAGAFYNEQFF,TGCGCCAGCAGACCCGGACTAGCGGGGGCTTTCTACAATGAGCAGTTCTTC,TRBJ2-1,few,TRBV5-1,TRBD2
CAWSVRRGAETQYF,TGTGCCTGGAGTGTACGAAGGGGGGCGGAGACCCAGTACTTC,TRBJ2-5,many,TRBV30,NA
CASRLQDNTEAFF,TGTGCCAGCCGACTACAGGATAACACTGAAGCTTTCTTT,TRBJ1-1,NA,TRBV2,NA
CASSKPREAKNIQYF,TGTGCCAGCAGTAAGCCCAGGGAGGCCAAAAACATTCAGTACTTC,TRBJ2-4,many,TRBV28,NA
CASSQDPTGTGAYEQYF,TGCGCCAGCAGCCAAGATCCCACCGGGACAGGGGCCTACGAGCAGTACTTC,TRBJ2-7,few,TRBV4-3,TRBD1
CASSQDGGAEKLFF,TGCGCCAGCAGCCAAGACGGGGGAGCGGAAAAACTGTTTTTT,TRBJ1-4,many,TRBV4-3,NA
CASSQTSGVTYEQYF,TGTGCCAGCAGCCAGACTAGCGGGGTAACCTACGAGCAGTACTTC,TRBJ2-7,few,TRBV14,TRBD2
CASSSGTDYGYTF,TGTGCCAGCAGTTCAGGGACAGACTATGGCTACACCTTC,TRBJ1-2,many,TRBV6-2/TRBV6-3,TRBD1
CASSPGTGQFEQYF,TGCGCCAGCAGCCCCGGGACAGGGCAATTCGAGCAGTACTTC,TRBJ2-7,many,TRBV4-3,TRBD1
CASSFGQGRETQYF,TGTGCCAGCAGCTTTGGACAGGGTAGAGAGACCCAGTACTTC,TRBJ2-5,many,TRBV13,TRBD1
CASSLWGPTGELFF,TGTGCCAGCAGCTTATGGGGCCCCACCGGGGAGCTGTTTTTT,TRBJ2-2,many,TRBV7-2,NA
CASSPTGTGVDTDTQYF,TGTGCCAGCAGCCCAACCGGGACGGGTGTTGATACAGATACGCAGTATTTT,TRBJ2-3,NA,TRBV7-3,NA
CAIGAGRGEKLFF,TGTGCCATCGGTGCAGGGCGGGGTGAAAAACTGTTTTTT,TRBJ1-4,many,TRBV10-3,NA
CASSYPGMNTGELFF,TGTGCCAGCAGTTACCCCGGGATGAACACCGGGGAGCTGTTTTTT,TRBJ2-2,NA,TRBV6-5,NA
CASSPRSAYNEQFF,TGTGCCAGCAGTCCTCGGAGTGCCTACAATGAGCAGTTCTTC,TRBJ2-1,many,TRBV28,NA
CAGTLAGGAQETQYF,TGTGCCGGGACTCTAGCGGGGGGGGCCCAAGAGACCCAGTACTTC,TRBJ2-5,many,TRBV7-2,TRBD2
CASSSNANTGELFF,TGTGCCAGCAGTTCCAACGCGAACACCGGGGAGCTGTTTTTT,TRBJ2-2,NA,TRBV27,NA
CAWSVETYNEQFF,TGTGCCTGGAGTGTAGAAACATACAATGAGCAGTTCTTC,TRBJ2-1,many,TRBV30,NA
CASSLWGEGTDTQYF,TGTGCCAGCAGCTTGTGGGGGGAGGGGACAGATACGCAGTATTTT,TRBJ2-3,many,TRBV7-2,TRBD2
CAWTPQGQVYEQYF,TGTGCCTGGACACCCCAGGGACAGGTCTACGAGCAGTACTTC,TRBJ2-7,NA,TRBV30,TRBD1
CSAPGTGREETQYF,TGCAGTGCCCCGGGGACAGGGAGGGAAGAGACCCAGTACTTC,TRBJ2-5,NA,TRBV20-1,TRBD1
CASSFDTLRGQETQYF,TGTGCCAGCAGCTTTGACACCCTAAGGGGCCAAGAGACCCAGTACTTC,TRBJ2-5,NA,TRBV2,NA
CASSLSASGGQETQYF,TGTGCCAGCAGCTTAAGTGCTAGCGGGGGGCAAGAGACCCAGTACTTC,TRBJ2-5,many,TRBV11-2,TRBD2
CAGSLSGYSSYEQHF,TGTGCCGGCAGTTTATCAGGGTACAGCTCCTACGAGCAGCACTTC,TRBJ2-7,once,TRBV28,NA
CAITGVPDTQYF,TGTGCCATCACCGGGGTCCCAGATACGCAGTATTTT,TRBJ2-3,few,TRBV10-3,NA
CASTFRRSANTGELFF,TGTGCCAGTACCTTTCGACGGAGCGCGAACACCGGGGAGCTGTTTTTT,TRBJ2-2,NA,TRBV19,NA
CSARDLNQETQYF,TGCAGTGCTAGAGATCTGAACCAAGAGACCCAGTACTTC,TRBJ2-5,many,TRBV20-1,NA
CSAVPGTSGQETQYF,TGCAGTGCTGTACCCGGGACTAGCGGCCAAGAGACCCAGTACTTC,TRBJ2-5,many,TRBV20-1,TRBD2
CASSVWGQGSTEASF,NA,TRBJ1-1,few,TRBV6-1,NA
CSAKLTGGRDTQYF,TGCAGTGCCAAACTGACAGGGGGGAGAGATACGCAGTATTTT,TRBJ2-3,few,TRBV20-1,TRBD1
CAWSIGGYGSDTQYF,TGTGCCTGGAGTATAGGGGGCTACGGTTCAGATACGCAGTATTTT,TRBJ2-3,NA,TRBV30,TRBD1
CASNRKTSTDTQYF,TGTGCCAGCAACCGGAAAACGAGCACAGATACGCAGTATTTT,TRBJ2-3,few,TRBV9,NA
CASSETSEGANNEQFF,TGTGCCAGCAGCGAGACCAGCGAGGGGGCCAACAATGAGCAGTTCTTC,TRBJ2-1,few,TRBV9,TRBD1
CASSPRGGMVTEAFF,TGTGCCAGCAGCCCACGAGGGGGTATGGTCACTGAAGCTTTCTTT,TRBJ1-1,NA,TRBV7-2,NA
CASSLDSSRRNEQFF,TGTGCCAGCAGCTTGGACTCCAGCCGGCGGAATGAGCAGTTCTTC,TRBJ2-1,few,TRBV5-6,NA
CATSEGQGRRYNEQFF,TGTGCCACCAGCGAAGGACAGGGACGGCGCTACAATGAGCAGTTCTTC,TRBJ2-1,many,TRBV24-1,TRBD1
CSARDRKTAWGNTEAFF,TGCAGTGCTAGAGATCGTAAGACGGCTTGGGGAAACACTGAAGCTTTCTTT,TRBJ1-1,NA,TRBV20-1,NA
CSAQQGRLAGGEEQYF,TGCAGTGCCCAGCAGGGAAGACTAGCGGGGGGCGAAGAGCAGTACTTC,TRBJ2-7,many,TRBV20-1,TRBD2
CSVEDRQAAEAFF,TGCAGCGTTGAAGATCGACAGGCGGCTGAAGCTTTCTTT,TRBJ1-1,few,TRBV29-1,NA
CAWSGVGGPTYGYTF,TGTGCCTGGAGTGGGGTGGGGGGCCCCACCTATGGCTACACCTTC,TRBJ1-2,many,TRBV30,NA
CASSQVQENYNEQFF,TGTGCCAGCAGCCAAGTTCAGGAAAACTACAATGAGCAGTTCTTC,TRBJ2-1,NA,TRBV14,NA
CASSVLGRQETQYF,TGTGCCAGCAGTGTGTTGGGTAGACAAGAGACCCAGTACTTC,TRBJ2-5,few,TRBV2,NA
CAIRHGTGPQETQYF,TGTGCCATCAGGCACGGGACAGGCCCCCAAGAGACCCAGTACTTC,TRBJ2-5,many,TRBV10-3,TRBD1
CASSESVFENTEAFF,TGTGCCAGCAGTGAGTCGGTGTTTGAGAACACTGAAGCTTTCTTT,TRBJ1-1,many,TRBV6-1,NA
CASGVSRTSYEQYF,TGTGCCAGTGGTGTATCCAGGACGTCCTACGAGCAGTACTTC,TRBJ2-7,NA,TRBV19,NA
CASSLGQPDEQFF,TGCGCCAGCAGCTTGGGGCAGCCGGATGAGCAGTTCTTC,TRBJ2-1,many,TRBV5-1,NA
CASSLAISGLGSPLHF,TGTGCCAGCAGCCTAGCAATTTCGGGTTTGGGTTCACCCCTCCACTTT,TRBJ1-6,NA,TRBV7-2,NA